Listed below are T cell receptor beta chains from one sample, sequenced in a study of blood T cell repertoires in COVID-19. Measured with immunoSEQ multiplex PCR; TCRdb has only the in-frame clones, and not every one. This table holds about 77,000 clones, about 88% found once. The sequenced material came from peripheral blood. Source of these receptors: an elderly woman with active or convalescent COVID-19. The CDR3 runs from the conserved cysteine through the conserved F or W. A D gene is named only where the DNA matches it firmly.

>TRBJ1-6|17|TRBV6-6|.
CASSPFARVGGNSPLHF
TGTGCCAGCAGTCCATTCGCCAGGGTTGGTGGAAATTCACCCCTCCACTTT
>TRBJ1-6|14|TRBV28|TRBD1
CASRPTGPLGPLHF
TGTGCCAGCCGCCCGACAGGGCCCCTGGGGCCCCTCCACTTT
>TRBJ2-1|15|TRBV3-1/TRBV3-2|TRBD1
CASSQGTGGNNEQFF
TGTGCCAGCAGCCAAGGAACAGGGGGCAACAATGAGCAGTTCTTC
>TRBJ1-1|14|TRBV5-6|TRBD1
CASSHRDRGTEAFF
TGTGCCAGCAGCCACCGGGACAGAGGCACTGAAGCTTTCTTT
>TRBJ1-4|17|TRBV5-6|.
CASSVEASWGGDEKLFF
TGTGCCAGCAGCGTGGAAGCAAGTTGGGGCGGTGATGAAAAACTGTTTTTT
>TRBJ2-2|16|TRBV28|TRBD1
CASSRDRGQDTGELFF
TGTGCCAGCAGTAGGGACAGGGGGCAGGACACCGGGGAGCTGTTTTTT
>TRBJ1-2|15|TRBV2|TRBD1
CASSGTGAPSYGYTF
TGTGCCAGCAGTGGGACAGGGGCACCCAGCTATGGCTACACCTTC
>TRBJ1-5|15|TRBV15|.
CATSREAGGNQPQHF
TGTGCCACCAGCAGAGAAGCAGGCGGCAATCAGCCCCAGCATTTT
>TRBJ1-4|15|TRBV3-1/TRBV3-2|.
CASSQDRSSGEKLFF
TGTGCCAGCAGCCAAGATCGGTCAAGCGGTGAAAAACTGTTTTTT
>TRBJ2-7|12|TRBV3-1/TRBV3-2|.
CASSQTGYEQYF
TGTGCCAGCAGCCAAACAGGCTACGAGCAGTACTTC
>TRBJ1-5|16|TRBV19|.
CASSTRTGKSDQPQHF
TGTGCCAGTAGTACAAGGACGGGAAAGTCGGATCAGCCCCAGCATTTT
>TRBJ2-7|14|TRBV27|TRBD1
CASSGQGVSNEQYF
TGTGCCAGCAGTGGACAGGGTGTTTCAAACGAGCAGTACTTC